The 20 T cell receptor beta chains listed next were all sequenced from one sample in a study of post-analysis software for immune sequencing data. Study findings and constraints: In patients, TRBV5-6, TRBV5-1 and TRBV20-1 belonged to four or five TRBV segments found more frequently than in controls.

Prepared libraries of TCR beta cDNA carried unique molecular identifiers. TCRdb processed the PCR reads anew with MiXCR; each CDR3 protein has one entry. The table lists about 540,000 distinct CDR3 sequences, around a third of them singletons. These receptors are not linked to any known antigen. The sample was blood. These receptor sequences come from a girl younger than 18 with multiple sclerosis.

This clonotype was observed a few times. This rearrangement joins TRBV7-8 to TRBJ2-7; 11 nucleotides line up with TRBD2. The germline CDR1 and CDR2 sequences are SGHVS and FQNEAQ. Germline trimming cut 2 bases from V and 0 bases from J; bases unmatched to any gene: 6. The CDR3 runs 17 residues. CDR3 DNA sequence: TGTGCCAGCAGCTTACAAATTAGCGGGGGGGCCTCCTACGAGCAGTACTTC. Encoded protein: CASSLQISGGASYEQYF.

This clonotype was observed a few times. The V and J genes are TRBV4-1 and TRBJ2-2; 13 bases fit TRBD2. CDR3 length equals 17 residues. The trim removed 4 bases at V and 0 bases at J, leaving 2 bases unmatched. Germline V CDR1 and CDR2: MGHRA, YSYEKL. CDR3 in amino acids: CASSPGLAGPNTGELFF. The CDR3 DNA reads as TGCGCCAGCAGCCCGGGACTAGCGGGGCCGAACACCGGGGAGCTGTTTTTT.

The chain links TRBV3-1 to TRBJ1-2; D is possibly TRBD1 (5 bases). The V gene lost 5 bases and the J gene lost 4 bases, with 11 bases spanning the gap. The CDR3 consists of 13 residues. Germline lookup yields CDR1 LGHDT and CDR2 YNNKEL (reference sequence). The CDR3 DNA is TGTGCCAGCAGCGACAGCGGACTCTATGGCTACACCTTC. Translating it yields CASSDSGLYGYTF.

This clonotype was found a few times. CDR3 region: CASSVRTGGEQFF. For the CDR3, the DNA is TGTGCCAGCAGCGTAAGGACGGGCGGTGAGCAGTTCTTC. The chain combines TRBV9 with TRBJ2-1; D gene uncertain. Germline V gives CDR1 SGDLS, CDR2 YYNGEE. The V end lost 1 base, the J end lost 9 bases, and 11 bases lay between the germline ends. The CDR3 is 13 residues long.

This clonotype came up a few times. V gene TRBV7-2 combines with J gene TRBJ1-5; 7 bases line up with TRBD1. The trim removed 1 base at V and 6 bases at J, leaving 6 bases unmatched. The CDR3 has 15 residues. From germline, CDR1 is SGHTA and CDR2 FQGNSA. CDR3 region: CASSLETGRAQPQHF. The CDR3 region has the DNA TGTGCCAGCAGCTTAGAGACAGGGAGAGCTCAGCCCCAGCATTTT.

This clonotype appeared a few times. The chain recombines TRBV20-1 with TRBJ1-4, with TRBD1 as a possible D gene (6 bases). This CDR3 is 13 amino acids long. Looked up from germline, CDR1 is DFQATT and CDR2 is SNEGSKA (reference sequence). V dropped 4 bases and J dropped 10 bases, with 16 bases sitting between them. CDR3 in amino acids: CSAIGGRGRKLFF. The CDR3 DNA reads TGCAGTGCTATTGGGGGCAGGGGCAGAAAACTGTTTTTT.

With respect to this clonotype: A single base separates this from a much larger clone, so it may be a read error. The chain links TRBV5-6 to TRBJ1-1; no clear D. Per the germline V gene, CDR1 is SGHDT and CDR2 is YYEEEE. The CDR3 has 17 residues. The CDR3 sequence: CVSSLAWAAVQLTEAFF. The DNA of the CDR3 is TGTGTCAGCAGCTTGGCTTGGGCGGCAGTGCAGCTCACTGAAGCTTTCTTT.

The V call is TRBV5-5, the J call TRBJ1-1; the match to TRBD1 covers 7 bases. After removal of 5 bases from V and 1 base from J, the junction contained 5 bases not matched to a gene. The CDR3 is made up of 14 amino acids. The V gene's germline CDR1 is SGHKS and CDR2 YYEKEE (reference sequence). DNA for the CDR3: TGTGCCAGCAGTTTTAGACAGGGGAACACTGAAGCTTTCTTT. Amino acids: CASSFRQGNTEAFF.

This clonotype has just a few counts. The rearrangement uses TRBV6-4 and TRBJ2-7; the D gene is possibly TRBD1 (5 bases). V dropped 7 bases and J dropped 3 bases, with 13 bases sitting between them. CDR3 size: 13 residues. CDR1 and CDR2 (germline): MRHNA, SNTAGT. The CDR3, as DNA: TGTGCCAGCATAAGCAGGGTAGTCTACGAGCAGTACTTC. This gives the protein CASISRVVYEQYF.

The chain carries TRBV14 and TRBJ2-7, with TRBD2 matching 10 bases. In germline, CDR1 is SGHDN, CDR2 FVKESK. Trimming removed 4 bases from V and 1 base from J; junction bases left unmatched: 4. This CDR3 has 15 residues. CDR3 sequence (DNA): TGTGCCAGCAGCCGGGCTAGCGGGGGTTCCTACGAGCAGTACTTC. Its protein product is CASSRASGGSYEQYF.

V is TRBV5-1 and J is TRBJ2-5; the D call may be TRBD1 or TRBD2 (5 bases each). The CDR3 extends over 14 amino acids. Trimming pared 5 bases from V and 2 bases from J, leaving 13 bases between. CDR1 and CDR2 from the germline V gene are SGHRS and YFSETQ. The CDR3 reads CASSTGATQETQYF. CDR3 DNA: TGCGCCAGCAGTACCGGGGCCACACAAGAGACCCAGTACTTC.

This clonotype was found a few times. V is TRBV9 and J is TRBJ1-4; the match to TRBD1 covers 8 bases. The V segment lost 4 bases and the J segment 8 bases; nucleotides outside the gene matches: 7. There are 14 residues in the CDR3. CDR1 and CDR2 from the germline V gene are SGDLS and YYNGEE. The CDR3 DNA reads as TGTGCCAGCAGCCCCCGACAGGGGCGGGAAAAACTGTTTTTT. It encodes CASSPRQGREKLFF.

This clonotype appeared a few times. The chain recombines TRBV5-1 with TRBJ2-1, with 8 bases that match TRBD2. The CDR3 runs 14 residues. The V segment lost 3 bases and the J segment 9 bases; nucleotides outside the gene matches: 8. In germline, CDR1 is SGHRS, CDR2 YFSETQ. The CDR3 spells CASSSQAGAGEQFF. In DNA form, the CDR3 reads TGCGCCAGCAGCTCCCAAGCGGGGGCGGGTGAGCAGTTCTTC.

The chain employs TRBV6-1 and TRBJ1-5; D call uncertain. Trimming pared 7 bases from V and 0 bases from J, leaving 10 bases between. The CDR3 contains 14 residues. Germline-derived CDR1 and CDR2 are MNHNS and SASEGT. CDR3 protein: CASIRSPSNQPQHF. CDR3 nucleotide sequence: TGTGCCAGCATTAGGAGTCCTAGCAATCAGCCCCAGCATTTT.

V gene TRBV20-1 combines with J gene TRBJ2-5; D is perhaps TRBD1 (6 bases). The CDR3 has 16 residues. The germline V gene encodes CDR1 DFQATT and CDR2 SNEGSKA (reference sequence). Trimming shortened V by 1 base and J by 3 bases, and 18 bases separated the two germline ends. This CDR3 is CSARGTTGTSEETQYF. CDR3 nucleotides: TGCAGTGCTAGAGGTACGACCGGGACATCCGAAGAGACCCAGTACTTC.

V and J are TRBV11-1 and TRBJ2-7, with TRBD2 as a possible D gene (6 bases). In germline, CDR1 is SGHAT, CDR2 FQDESV (reference sequence). The germline V and J ends were trimmed by 6 bases and 5 bases, with 11 bases remaining between them. This CDR3 has 12 residues. CDR3 protein: CASSGGIHEQYF. CDR3 in DNA: TGTGCCAGCAGTGGGGGGATCCACGAGCAGTACTTC. Together with reference TRBV11-1 and TRBJ2-7, the CDR3 gives the full variable domain: EAEVAQSPRYKITEKSQAVAFWCDPISGHATLYWYRQILGQGPELLVQFQDESVVDDSQLPKDRFSAERLKGVDSTLKIQPAELGDSAMYLCASSGGIHEQYFGPGTRLTVT.

The V gene is TRBV6-6, the J gene TRBJ1-5; D is undetermined. Trimming removed 6 bases at V and 9 bases at J, with 18 bases between. Germline CDR1 reads MNHNY; CDR2 reads SVGAGI (reference sequence). This CDR3 is built from 14 residues. Here the CDR3 reads CASSRRADSGPQHF. CDR3 bases: TGTGCCAGCAGCCGACGGGCGGATTCGGGGCCCCAGCATTTT.

The chain combines TRBV20-1 with TRBJ1-2, with D possibly TRBD1 on 5 matching bases. With 3 bases removed from V and 4 bases from J, the gap between germline ends came to 9 bases. The CDR3 extends over 12 amino acids. CDR1 DFQATT and CDR2 SNEGSKA come from the germline V gene (reference sequence). CDR3 sequence: CSARAGPYGYTF. The DNA for the CDR3 is TGCAGTGCTAGGGCAGGGCCCTATGGCTACACCTTC.

As concerns this clonotype: Given a much more abundant clone one base away, this may be a read error. V is TRBV20-1 and J is TRBJ1-2; 9 positions agree with TRBD1. The CDR3 length is 13 residues. CDR1 and CDR2 from the germline V gene are DFQATT and SNEGSKA (reference sequence). The CDR3 sequence: CSASRDRDYGHTF. The CDR3 nucleotides are TGCAGTGCTAGCCGGGACAGGGACTATGGCCACACCTTC.

Remarks on this clonotype: Compared with germline, one end of the junction differs, possibly owing to a read error. This chain links TRBV2 with TRBJ2-7, with TRBD2 as a possible D gene (7 bases). CDR3 size: 14 residues. Germline CDR1 and CDR2: SNHLY and FYNNEI. For the CDR3, the DNA is TGTGCCAGCAGTCAAGCCCGGGACGCGGGGGCCCAGTACTTC. It specifies CASSQARDAGAQYF.